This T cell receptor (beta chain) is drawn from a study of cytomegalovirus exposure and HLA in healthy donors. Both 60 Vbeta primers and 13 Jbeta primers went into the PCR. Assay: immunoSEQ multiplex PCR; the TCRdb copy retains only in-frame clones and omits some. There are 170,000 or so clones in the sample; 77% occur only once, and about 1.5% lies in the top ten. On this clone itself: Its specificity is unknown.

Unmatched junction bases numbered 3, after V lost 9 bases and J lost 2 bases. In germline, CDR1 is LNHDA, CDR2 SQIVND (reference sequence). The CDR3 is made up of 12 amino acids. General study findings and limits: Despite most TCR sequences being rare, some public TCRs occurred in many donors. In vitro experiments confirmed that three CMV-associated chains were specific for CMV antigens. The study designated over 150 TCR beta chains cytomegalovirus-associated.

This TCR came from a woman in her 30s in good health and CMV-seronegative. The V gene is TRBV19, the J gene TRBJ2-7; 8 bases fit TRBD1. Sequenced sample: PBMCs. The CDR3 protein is CASGTGAYEQYF. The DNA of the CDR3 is TGTGCCAGCGGGACAGGCGCCTACGAGCAGTACTTC.